This T cell receptor beta chain came from a study of MAIT cells during Salmonella Paratyphi A infection (dated 2017 in TCRdb). Turning to the overall study: Adult volunteers aged 18 to 60 ingested a single dose of 1-5x10^3 CFU of S. Paratyphi A strain NVGH308. Ciprofloxacin 500 mg twice daily for 14 days, starting at diagnosis, was given to diagnosed volunteers. General findings and caveats noted by the study authors: Compared with healthy controls, diagnosed volunteers had more expansion or contraction among the top five MAIT clonotypes (around 0.52 versus 0.13), suggesting that infection reshaped the repertoire. MAIT cell TRBV usage was oligoclonal with a preference for TRBV20 and TRBV6, and infection did not appear to change this usage. A significant decrease in the space occupied by over-represented MAIT clonotypes was found from baseline to mid-infection (about 0.15 to 0.097), whereas no significant post-infection difference was found. Although the availability of volunteer samples limited sample sizes, the sizes were judged adequate for detecting differences between groups.

At the junction V is shortened by 5 bases and J by 5 bases, with 10 bases in between. The CDR3 starts with the cysteine, ends with the phenylalanine, and has 13 residues. Here the CDR3 DNA is all that survives: 39 bases in frame from base 1. CDR1 and CDR2 (MNHNS, SASEGT) derive from the germline V gene. This clonotype has a handful of counts. Its cognate antigen has yet to be identified. No much larger clone exists at a distance of one base, and base qualities are not known. Reading the label with the study, this specimen's time point is: mid-infection, around enteric fever diagnosis. MAIT cells were defined as Valpha7.2+ CD161+ T cells and identified and sorted by flow cytometry. In several volunteers who developed enteric fever after controlled oral challenge with live Salmonella Paratyphi A, circulating MAIT cell TCRbeta repertoires were profiled over time. MAIT cell samples were contributed by each diagnosed volunteer at pre-infection, mid-infection and post-infection timepoints. Enteric fever was diagnosed on the basis of Paratyphi A bacteremia and/or persistent fever above 38 degrees C lasting more than 12 hours. Infection was diagnosed in challenged volunteers between day 4 and day 7 after challenge. For RNA extraction, between roughly 4,500 and 11,000 MAIT cells from each sample were sorted straight into RNAqueous-Micro lysis buffer. Lymphoprep gradient centrifugation was used to isolate peripheral blood mononuclear cells from both the blood samples and the leukocyte cones. A BD FACSAria Fusion or BD FACSAria III sorter was used for cell sorting.

The library was made by 5' RACE. Two rounds of PCR with Phusion High-Fidelity polymerase amplified TCRbeta, with sample-specific barcodes added in the primers. TCRbeta libraries were made through template-switch cDNA synthesis using SMARTScribe reverse transcriptase and a TRBC-specific primer. The barcoded samples were pooled and then prepared using the NEBNext Ultra DNA Library Prep Kit for Illumina. Sequencing of the libraries took place on an Illumina MiSeq using the MiSeq reagent kit v2, 300 cycles. As for the authors' bioinformatics: Jemultiplexer was used to demultiplex reads by barcode, and MiTCR with default parameters handled the alignment. Non-functional sequences were filtered out with VDJtools, and clonotypes were defined by amino acid sequence, with frequencies based on assigned sequence reads. Clonal space homeostasis binned clonotypes by frequency as over-represented (0.05-1), large, medium and small. TCRdb took the public reads, trimmed them with fastp at Q25, ran MiXCR for clone calling and kept in-frame beta chains. Each entry is one CDR3 protein sequence, shown with its most common DNA and genes. The V and J calls and clone size are TCRdb's, not the authors'. The sample includes around 1,000 distinct CDR3 sequences, with 22% observed a single time. Jointly, the top ten make up 37% of the sample.

The material sequenced was MAIT cells from PBMCs, taken at the middle sampling point of the challenge study. This receptor was identified in a person aged 18 to 70 who was deliberately infected with Salmonella Paratyphi A in a paratyphoid fever challenge study. The rearranged chain carries TRBV6-1 and TRBJ2-1, with the D gene not clear enough to name. The encoded CDR3 is CASSLDCHNEQFF. Read as DNA, the sequence is TGTGCCAGCAGTCTAGACTGCCACAATGAGCAGTTCTTC.